What follows are 29 T cell receptor beta chains derived from one specimen sequenced in a study of OX40 agonist ivuxolimab in advanced cancers. Measured with immunoSEQ multiplex PCR; TCRdb has only the in-frame clones, and not every one. The data hold more than 35,000 clones, with approximately 90% observed a single time. This specimen was CD4+ or CD8+ T cells sorted from blood, taken in a trial of the OX40 agonist ivuxolimab. The receptors were gathered from an adult with an advanced solid tumor such as melanoma, head and neck, liver or kidney cancer.

This chain uses TRBV21-1 with TRBJ1-1; the D call in the table, TRBD1, was not verified against the DNA. TRBV21-1 is given as a pseudogene. The CDR3 length is 15 residues. The CDR3 DNA reads TGTGCCAGCGCCGCGGAGCTGGGACAGAGCAATGAAGCTTTCTTT. Its protein product is CASAAELGQSNEAFF.

This rearrangement joins TRBV25-1 to TRBJ1-2; D is perhaps TRBD1 (5 bases). V was clipped by 6 bases and J by 8 bases, with 19 bases between them. The germline V gene has CDR1 MGHDK and CDR2 SYGVNS. CDR3 length equals 14 residues. The CDR3 sequence: CASRGPETVRGYTF. DNA for the CDR3: TGTGCCAGCAGGGGGCCTGAGACAGTCCGGGGCTACACCTTC.

The V gene is TRBV9, the J gene TRBJ1-4, with 8 bases fitting TRBD1. This CDR3 region has 21 residues. CDR1 and CDR2 from the germline V gene are SGDLS and YYNGEE. Trimming removed 3 bases from V and 6 bases from J; junction bases left unmatched: 25. Here the CDR3 reads CASSAPSSGQGYKSTHEKLFF. DNA of the CDR3: TGTGCCAGCAGCGCCCCTTCCTCCGGACAGGGATATAAATCAACGCATGAAAAACTGTTTTTT.

This chain uses TRBV4-2 with TRBJ2-3; 8 bases line up with TRBD2. CDR1 is LGHNA, CDR2 YNFKEQ, per germline. V lost 0 bases and J lost 4; bases outside the gene matches: 6. There are 16 residues in the CDR3. CDR3 DNA sequence: TGTGCCAGCAGCCAAGATTGGAGCGGGGGATCAGATACGCAGTATTTT. The encoded protein is CASSQDWSGGSDTQYF.

V and J are TRBV5-1 and TRBJ2-7; D call uncertain. This CDR3 has 15 amino acids. Trimming took off 0 bases at V and 0 bases at J, with 10 bases between the two ends. Germline V gives CDR1 SGHRS, CDR2 YFSETQ. The CDR3 protein is CASSLAAGSSYEQYF. The CDR3 coding sequence is TGCGCCAGCAGCTTGGCGGCCGGAAGCTCCTACGAGCAGTACTTC.

V is TRBV12-5 and J is TRBJ1-1, with D hard to call. The V gene lost 6 bases and the J gene lost 8 bases, with 13 bases spanning the gap. The CDR3 contains 12 residues. CDR1 is LGHNT and CDR2 is FRNRAP in the germline V gene. The CDR3 DNA reads TGTGCTAGTGGAGAATCGACATCCGAAGCTTTCTTT. This sequence encodes CASGESTSEAFF.

This CDR3 reads CASSLVGGRAEAFF. In DNA form, the CDR3 reads TGTGCCAGCAGCTTGGTCGGGGGGAGGGCTGAAGCTTTCTTT. This chain joins TRBV5-6 and TRBJ1-1; TRBD1 is a possible D gene (5 bases). The CDR3 consists of 14 residues. The ends were cut back, 0 bases at V and 6 bases at J, with 12 bases in the middle. In germline, CDR1 is SGHDT, CDR2 YYEEEE.

The chain couples TRBV6-1 to TRBJ1-1; D possibly corresponds to TRBD1 (6 bases). Germline-derived CDR1 and CDR2 are MNHNS and SASEGT. The CDR3 is made up of 14 amino acids. Trimming stripped 6 bases from V and 1 base from J, with 12 bases between. The CDR3 DNA reads as TGTGCCAGCAGCCGACAGGTTCAGAACACTGAAGCTTTCTTT. Amino acid sequence: CASSRQVQNTEAFF.

V is TRBV27 and J is TRBJ1-2; D is unresolved. The CDR3 is 15 amino acids. The germline V gene has CDR1 MNHEY and CDR2 SMNVEV (reference sequence). V was trimmed by 3 bases and J by 13 bases, leaving 24 bases between them. This CDR3 reads CASSFTRLPIGSFTF. The CDR3 DNA reads as TGTGCCAGCAGTTTCACCCGCCTTCCAATCGGGTCGTTCACCTTC.

Turning to this clone: A junction boundary mismatches the germline segment, possibly from a read error. The rearrangement links TRBV7-7 to TRBJ1-1; unclear D gene. CDR1 is SSHAT and CDR2 is FNYEAQ in the germline V gene (reference sequence). This CDR3 has 13 amino acids. DNA of the CDR3: TGTGCTAGCAGCTTAGGTCCCGGGGCTGAAGCTTTCTTT. This codes for CASSLGPGAEAFF. The variable domain in full, completed from reference TRBV7-7 and TRBJ1-1, reads GAGVSQSPRYKVTKRGQDVTLRCDPISSHATLYWYQQALGQGPEFLTYFNYEAQPDKSGLPSDRFSAERPEGSISTLTIQRTEQRDSAMYRCASSLGPGAEAFFGQGTRLTVV.

The chain joins TRBV10-1 to TRBJ1-1; 8 bases align to TRBD1. The germline V gene has CDR1 WNHNN and CDR2 SYGVQD (reference sequence). Trimming removed 2 bases from V and 3 bases from J; junction bases left unmatched: 14. CDR3 length: 18 residues. CDR3 residues: CASSEPRDRPRRDTEAFF. The CDR3 DNA follows: TGCGCCAGCAGTGAGCCCCGGGACAGGCCTAGGCGGGACACTGAAGCTTTCTTT.

This clone appeared a single time. The chain carries TRBV9 and TRBJ2-5; weak D call: TRBD1 (6 bases). This CDR3 comprises 16 residues. Trimming stripped 4 bases from V and 1 base from J, with 17 bases between. Germline-derived CDR1 and CDR2 are SGDLS and YYNGEE. CDR3 DNA: TGTGCCAGCAGCCCAGGACAGACAACCGCCCAAGAGACCCAGTACTTC. Translation gives CASSPGQTTAQETQYF.

The gene calls are TRBV11-3 and TRBJ2-7; D unresolved. The CDR3 length is 12 residues. V lost 1 base, J lost 5 bases, and 6 bases lay in between. Looked up from germline, CDR1 is SGHNT and CDR2 is YENEEA. The CDR3 DNA is TGTGCCAGCAGCTTAGCCAGGAACGAGCAGTACTTC. Its protein product is CASSLARNEQYF.

The V gene is TRBV19, the J gene TRBJ1-1, with a tentative D call TRBD1 (6 bases). The CDR3 is 14 amino acids. Germline CDR1 reads LNHDA; CDR2 reads SQIVND (reference sequence). Trimming pared 10 bases from V and 2 bases from J, leaving 17 bases between. The CDR3 spells CATYDDRTNTEAFF. The CDR3 coding sequence is TGTGCCACTTACGACGACAGGACAAACACTGAAGCTTTCTTT.

The V and J genes are TRBV7-2 and TRBJ1-1, with D maybe TRBD1 (5 bases). V was pared by 7 bases and J by 5 bases, with 17 bases between. Germline-derived CDR1 and CDR2 are SGHTA and FQGNSA. This CDR3 has 14 residues. The CDR3 here is CASTQGVMETEAFF. CDR3 nucleotides: TGTGCCAGCACGCAAGGGGTAATGGAGACTGAAGCTTTCTTT.

The V call is TRBV7-2, the J call TRBJ2-5; D not resolved. Germline values: CDR1 SGHTA, CDR2 FQGNSA. V was clipped by 0 bases and J by 4 bases, with 3 bases between them. This CDR3 region has 12 residues. The CDR3 DNA sequence: TGTGCCAGCAGCTTAGCAGGAGAGACCCAGTACTTC. Encoded protein: CASSLAGETQYF.

The rearrangement uses TRBV7-3 and TRBJ2-3, with D maybe TRBD1 (5 bases). Per the germline V gene, CDR1 is SGHTA and CDR2 is FQGTGA. This CDR3 region has 12 residues. Trimming left V 5 bases short and J 7 bases short, with 10 bases between. This CDR3 reads CASSLDSYTQYF. The CDR3 DNA reads TGTGCCAGCAGCCTAGACAGTTATACGCAGTATTTT.

This chain joins TRBV7-2 and TRBJ2-2, with 10 bases lining up with TRBD2. The germline V gene encodes CDR1 SGHTA and CDR2 FQGNSA. J gave up 5 bases and V 4 bases, and 10 bases lay outside the gene matches. The CDR3 has 17 amino acids. The CDR3 loop is CASSSPSGGALTGELFF. CDR3 nucleotide sequence: TGTGCCAGCAGCTCACCAAGCGGGGGGGCCCTTACCGGGGAGCTGTTTTTT.

The gene calls are TRBV11-2 and TRBJ1-1; D possibly corresponds to TRBD1 (6 bases). Germline V CDR1 and CDR2: SGHAT, FQNNGV. Trimming removed 4 bases from V and 1 base from J, with 7 bases in between. The CDR3 length is 13 residues. CDR3 loop: CASSSDRNTEAFF. CDR3 nucleotides: TGTGCCAGCAGCTCGGACAGGAACACTGAAGCTTTCTTT. The full variable domain, with the rest looked up from reference TRBV11-2 and TRBJ1-1, is EAGVAQSPRYKIIEKRQSVAFWCNPISGHATLYWYQQILGQGPKLLIQFQNNGVVDDSQLPKDRFSAERLKGVDSTLKIQPAKLEDSAVYLCASSSDRNTEAFFGQGTRLTVV.

This chain joins TRBV5-4 and TRBJ2-3; D is perhaps TRBD1 (6 bases). V gave up 4 bases and J gave up 4 bases, with 19 bases separating them. Germline loops: CDR1 SGHNT, CDR2 YYREEE (reference sequence). There are 16 residues in the CDR3. Here the CDR3 reads CASSQAPVGAADTQYF. The CDR3 DNA is TGTGCCAGCAGCCAAGCCCCCGTGGGGGCCGCAGATACGCAGTATTTT.

This sequence joins TRBV18 and TRBJ2-5; D remains ambiguous. V lost 0 bases, J lost 1 base, and 9 bases lay in between. In germline, CDR1 is KGHSH, CDR2 LQKENI. The length of the CDR3 is 15 residues. Written as DNA, the CDR3 is TGTGCCAGCTCACCACCCCGACACGCCCAAGAGACCCAGTACTTC. This codes for CASSPPRHAQETQYF.

V is TRBV5-1 and J is TRBJ1-3, with D perhaps TRBD1 (5 bases). Trimming pared 0 bases from V and 8 bases from J, leaving 9 bases between. CDR3 length: 13 amino acids. Germline V gene lookup returns CDR1 SGHRS and CDR2 YFSETQ. The CDR3 here is CASSLAQDDTIYF. The DNA of the CDR3 is TGCGCCAGCAGCTTGGCACAGGATGACACCATATATTTT.

The V and J genes are TRBV7-3 and TRBJ2-1; D ambiguous. This CDR3 has 12 amino acids. Looked up from germline, CDR1 is SGHTA and CDR2 is FQGTGA. Trimming left V 2 bases short and J 12 bases short, with 11 bases between. As DNA, the CDR3 is TGTGCCAGCAGCTTAGGTACCGGCGGGCAGTTCTTC. Protein: CASSLGTGGQFF.

About this clone itself: The CDR3 ends on some other residue instead of the conserved phenylalanine or tryptophan, so this is likely a read error. The V and J genes are TRBV2 and TRBJ1-6; D unresolved. The CDR3 is 16 residues long. The germline V gene encodes CDR1 SNHLY and CDR2 FYNNEI. The V gene lost 2 bases and the J gene lost 0 bases, with 8 bases spanning the gap. The CDR3 DNA follows: TGTGCCAGCAGTGAATTCGGCGGCTCCTATAATTCACCCCTCCACCTT. It codes for CASSEFGGSYNSPLHL.

The chain links TRBV19 to TRBJ2-3; D is tentatively TRBD1 or TRBD2 (5 bases each). The germline CDR1 and CDR2 sequences are LNHDA and SQIVND (reference sequence). The CDR3 consists of 13 residues. The V gene lost 6 bases and the J gene lost 5 bases, with 12 bases spanning the gap. CDR3 sequence: CASRGSRGDTQYF. Here the CDR3 DNA reads TGTGCCAGTAGGGGGTCGAGGGGAGATACGCAGTATTTT.

The chain links TRBV6-1 to TRBJ1-1, with D maybe TRBD1 (5 bases). The germline gives CDR1 MNHNS, CDR2 SASEGT. The V end was cut by 4 bases, the J end by 2 bases, with 11 bases between. This CDR3 comprises 14 residues. The CDR3 is CASSARGGNTEAFF. In DNA, the CDR3 is TGTGCCAGCAGTGCCCGGGGGGGTAACACTGAAGCTTTCTTT.

The chain uses TRBV6-5 and TRBJ2-3, with 7 bases lining up with TRBD1. V trimming: 4 bases; J trimming: 0 bases; junction bases outside the gene matches: 4. The length of the CDR3 is 15 residues. Germline values: CDR1 MNHEY, CDR2 SVGAGI. This CDR3 reads CASSLQGLSTDTQYF. The DNA of the CDR3 is TGTGCCAGCAGTTTACAGGGGCTGAGCACAGATACGCAGTATTTT.

The V gene is TRBV5-5, the J gene TRBJ1-2, with a tentative D call TRBD1 (5 bases). This CDR3 has 12 residues. The germline CDR1 and CDR2 sequences are SGHKS and YYEKEE (reference sequence). Trimming stripped 0 bases from V and 8 bases from J, with 8 bases between. The CDR3 DNA reads TGTGCCAGCAGCTTGGGAGGGGACGGCTACACCTTC. This encodes CASSLGGDGYTF.

The J gene is TRBJ2-4, the V gene TRBV18; D ambiguous. Trimming took 6 bases from V and 1 from J, leaving 7 bases between them. Germline CDR1 reads KGHSH; CDR2 reads LQKENI. This CDR3 contains 13 residues. In DNA form, the CDR3 reads TGTGCCAGCTCGCTCGGGGCCAAAAACATTCAGTACTTC. Residues: CASSLGAKNIQYF.